A single sample is the source of the 25 T cell receptor beta chains below, sequenced in a study of T-cell reconstitution after alpha-beta-depleted transplantation in children. For TCRbeta, the library was prepared with unique molecular identifiers. TCRdb reanalysed the PCR reads using MiXCR and keeps one entry per CDR3 protein. There are 600,000 to 700,000 distinct CDR3 sequences in the sample; around a sixth occur only once, and 1.1% lies in the top ten. Here the sequenced sample was PBMCs from the stem cell graft donor, taken from the stem cell graft. The receptor set was obtained from a human donor who donated a stem cell graft to a child with acute myeloid leukemia.

The chain is built from TRBV6-5 and TRBJ2-3; D call uncertain. Germline V lookup: CDR1 MNHEY, CDR2 SVGAGI. Trimming shortened V by 5 bases and J by 0 bases, and 9 bases separated the two germline ends. CDR3 length: 14 amino acids. The CDR3 region is CASSSSASTDTQYF. For the CDR3, the DNA is TGTGCCAGCAGTAGCTCGGCTAGCACAGATACGCAGTATTTT.

This clonotype was recorded once. This may come from a read error, since a much larger clone is one base off. V and J are TRBV20-1 and TRBJ1-4; maybe TRBD1 (5 bases). Germline-derived CDR1 and CDR2 are DFQATT and SNEGSKA (reference sequence). The CDR3 consists of 13 residues. The CDR3 nucleotides are TGCAGTGTTAGAGGGGAGAACGATGAAAGACTGTTTTTT. Its protein is CSVRGENDERLFF.

This clonotype came up many times. The V and J genes are TRBV5-5 and TRBJ1-5, with TRBD1 as a possible D gene (5 bases). The CDR3 is 15 amino acids. V was pared by 4 bases and J by 1 base, with 12 bases between. The V gene's germline CDR1 is SGHKS and CDR2 YYEKEE (reference sequence). The CDR3 nucleotides are TGTGCCAGCAGCCCTACAGGAAACAGCAATCAGCCCCAGCATTTT. This sequence encodes CASSPTGNSNQPQHF. Full variable domain (missing parts from reference TRBV5-5 and TRBJ1-5): DAGVTQSPTHLIKTRGQQVTLRCSPISGHKSVSWYQQVLGQGPQFIFQYYEKEERGRGNFPDRFSARQFPNYSSELNVNALLLGDSALYLCASSPTGNSNQPQHFGDGTRLSIL.

The J gene is TRBJ1-1, the V gene TRBV7-9; the D gene is possibly TRBD1 (5 bases). This CDR3 is built from 14 residues. The germline gives CDR1 SEHNR, CDR2 FQNEAQ (reference sequence). V lost 5 bases and J lost 1, with 11 bases in between. The CDR3 nucleotides read TGTGCCAGCAGCACCAGGGACGGGAACACTGAAGCTTTCTTT. Translating gives CASSTRDGNTEAFF.

This clonotype appeared a few times. V and J are TRBV29-1 and TRBJ2-3; D assignment may be TRBD1 or TRBD2 (5 bases each). The germline gives CDR1 SQVTM, CDR2 ANQGSEA. V was cut by 4 bases and J by 4 bases, with 9 bases left in between. The CDR3 consists of 12 residues. This CDR3 is CSVGVGADTQYF. The CDR3 DNA follows: TGCAGCGTTGGAGTGGGGGCAGATACGCAGTATTTT.

This clonotype was seen only a few times. The J gene is TRBJ2-3, the V gene TRBV6-1, with TRBD1 as a possible D gene (6 bases). The CDR3 has 16 amino acids. V was pared by 5 bases and J by 1 base, with 16 bases between. From germline, CDR1 is MNHNS and CDR2 SASEGT. Written as DNA, the CDR3 is TGTGCCAGCAGTCAAGGCAGGGGTACGGGCACAGATACGCAGTATTTT. It is translated as CASSQGRGTGTDTQYF.

The chain employs TRBV11-2 and TRBJ2-3; D possibly corresponds to TRBD2 (6 bases). Germline lookup yields CDR1 SGHAT and CDR2 FQNNGV. The V end was cut by 3 bases, the J end by 2 bases, with 15 bases between. This CDR3 comprises 16 residues. CDR3 DNA sequence: TGTGCCAGCAGCTTCCCACGGGACTTCTTCACAGATACGCAGTATTTT. Translation: CASSFPRDFFTDTQYF. The variable domain in full, completed from reference TRBV11-2 and TRBJ2-3, reads EAGVAQSPRYKIIEKRQSVAFWCNPISGHATLYWYQQILGQGPKLLIQFQNNGVVDDSQLPKDRFSAERLKGVDSTLKIQPAKLEDSAVYLCASSFPRDFFTDTQYFGPGTRLTVL.

This clonotype was found many times. The rearrangement joins TRBV20-1 to TRBJ1-5, with D possibly TRBD1 on 5 matching bases. Germline V gene data show CDR1 as DFQATT and CDR2 as SNEGSKA (reference sequence). V was trimmed by 3 bases and J by 2 bases, leaving 17 bases between them. CDR3 size: 16 residues. In DNA, the CDR3 is TGCAGTGCTAGGGGGGGACGGGGATACGGCAATCAGCCCCAGCATTTT. The encoded protein is CSARGGRGYGNQPQHF.

This clonotype was found many times. CDR3 protein: CSAANSRETQYF. Written as DNA, the CDR3 is TGCAGCGCCGCGAATTCTAGAGAGACCCAGTACTTC. The chain uses TRBV29-1 and TRBJ2-5, with D hard to call. CDR3 size: 12 residues. The V gene lost 7 bases and the J gene lost 4 bases, with 13 bases spanning the gap. CDR1 is SQVTM and CDR2 is ANQGSEA in the germline V gene. Filled out from reference TRBV29-1 and TRBJ2-5, the complete variable domain reads SAVISQKPSRDICQRGTSLTIQCQVDSQVTMMFWYRQQPGQSLTLIATANQGSEATYESGFVIDKFPISRPNLTFSTLTVSNMSPEDSSIYLCSAANSRETQYFGPGTRLLVL.

A remark on this clonotype: A read error may be the cause here, since a much bigger clone is one base away. The rearrangement links TRBV12-3 or TRBV12-4 to TRBJ2-1; 7 bases match TRBD1. CDR3 size: 15 residues. CDR3 sequence: CASSMTGRSYNELFF. CDR3 coding DNA: TGTGCCAGCAGCATGACAGGGAGAAGCTACAATGAGCTGTTCTTC.

The chain combines TRBV20-1 with TRBJ1-5; D is perhaps TRBD1 (5 bases). Germline V gene lookup returns CDR1 DFQATT and CDR2 SNEGSKA (reference sequence). The CDR3 totals 13 residues. Deletions cut 3 bases from V and 5 bases from J, with 11 bases between. CDR3 amino acids: CSARWQGDQPQHF. In DNA form, the CDR3 reads TGCAGTGCTAGGTGGCAGGGAGATCAGCCCCAGCATTTT.

The chain links TRBV4-3 to TRBJ2-6; D is possibly TRBD2 (7 bases). The germline gives CDR1 LGHNA, CDR2 YSLEER. V was cut by 3 bases and J by 2 bases, with 17 bases left in between. The CDR3 is made up of 18 amino acids. CDR3 region: CASSHLVGGTTGANVLTF. In nucleotides, the CDR3 is TGCGCCAGCAGCCATCTCGTGGGGGGGACAACTGGGGCCAACGTCCTGACTTTC.

The rearrangement links TRBV20-1 to TRBJ2-5, with D possibly called TRBD1 or TRBD2 (7 bases each). The V end was cut by 5 bases, the J end by 5 bases, with 21 bases between. The CDR3 runs to 15 residues. From germline, CDR1 is DFQATT and CDR2 SNEGSKA (reference sequence). CDR3 protein: CSAQGEGARRETQYF. The CDR3 DNA reads TGCAGTGCTCAAGGGGAGGGGGCGAGAAGGGAGACCCAGTACTTC.

In this sample, this clonotype turned up many times. V gene TRBV20-1 combines with J gene TRBJ2-3; D is undetermined. V lost 5 bases and J lost 0, with 18 bases in between. The CDR3 contains 16 residues. Germline CDR1 and CDR2: DFQATT and SNEGSKA (reference sequence). In DNA, the CDR3 is TGCAGTGCTTCTCGTCTGTTGGGGTTGAGCACAGATACGCAGTATTTT. Protein product: CSASRLLGLSTDTQYF.

This chain uses TRBV20-1 with TRBJ1-2; a weak D match, TRBD1 (5 bases). Deletions cut 3 bases from V and 6 bases from J, with 17 bases between. CDR1 and CDR2 from the germline V gene are DFQATT and SNEGSKA (reference sequence). The CDR3 runs to 14 residues. As DNA, the CDR3 is TGCAGTGCTAGTCCACCGGGACTGACACATGGCTACACCTTC. Protein product: CSASPPGLTHGYTF.

The gene calls are TRBV29-1 and TRBJ1-1; weak D call: TRBD1 (5 bases). Germline V CDR1 and CDR2: SQVTM, ANQGSEA. V was trimmed by 4 bases and J by 8 bases, leaving 11 bases between them. The CDR3 is made up of 11 amino acids. The CDR3 is CSVADTREAFF. As DNA, the CDR3 is TGCAGCGTTGCGGACACACGGGAAGCTTTCTTT.

The chain combines TRBV9 with TRBJ2-2; TRBD1 might be the D (5 bases). Trimming cost V 0 bases and J 11 bases, with 17 bases left between them. CDR1 is SGDLS and CDR2 is YYNGEE in the germline V gene. CDR3 size: 15 residues. CDR3 DNA: TGTGCCAGCAGCGTAGGGGGCAGCTTTTCCCCAGAGCTGTTTTTT. It translates to CASSVGGSFSPELFF.

Concerning this clonotype itself: One base away lies a much larger clone, so this may be a sequencing read error. The V and J genes are TRBV20-1 and TRBJ2-1; D might be TRBD1 (5 bases). CDR3 length equals 17 residues. The germline V gene encodes CDR1 DFQATT and CDR2 SNEGSKA (reference sequence). The CDR3 sequence: CCARESWGRSSYNEQFF. In nucleotides, the CDR3 is TGCTGTGCTAGAGAGTCCTGGGGCAGGAGCTCCTACAATGAGCAGTTCTTC.

This clonotype was seen many times. The chain combines TRBV5-6 with TRBJ1-1; possibly TRBD1 for D (5 bases). Germline-derived CDR1 and CDR2 are SGHDT and YYEEEE. This CDR3 comprises 11 residues. Between the trimmed V and J ends, which lost 4 bases and 10 bases, there was a span of 11 bases. CDR3 sequence: CASSLRDVAFF. CDR3 coding DNA: TGTGCCAGCAGCCTCCGGGACGTAGCTTTCTTT.

This clonotype was recorded at least ten times. CDR3 sequence: CSAHQRGPSSYNEQFF. In DNA, the CDR3 is TGCAGTGCTCACCAGCGGGGGCCGAGCTCCTACAATGAGCAGTTCTTC. The chain uses TRBV20-1 and TRBJ2-1; 8 nucleotides match TRBD2. V was clipped by 5 bases and J by 0 bases; unmatched bases: 9. Germline V gives CDR1 DFQATT, CDR2 SNEGSKA (reference sequence). The CDR3 spans 16 residues.

The CDR3 region has the DNA TGTGCCAGCAGCTTAGCGCAGGGGCTGGGATACGAGCAGTACTTC. It yields the protein CASSLAQGLGYEQYF. This chain uses TRBV7-2 with TRBJ2-7; tentatively, D is TRBD1 (6 bases). The V and J ends lost 0 bases and 4 bases respectively, with 13 bases between them. Per the germline V gene, CDR1 is SGHTA and CDR2 is FQGNSA. The CDR3 is made up of 15 amino acids. Together with reference TRBV7-2 and TRBJ2-7, the CDR3 gives the full variable domain: GAGVSQSPSNKVTEKGKDVELRCDPISGHTALYWYRQSLGQGLEFLIYFQGNSAPDKSGLPSDRFSAERTGGSVSTLTIQRTQQEDSAVYLCASSLAQGLGYEQYFGPGTRLTVT.

V usage is TRBV5-1 and J usage is TRBJ1-2; D uncertain. CDR1 SGHRS and CDR2 YFSETQ come from the germline V gene. Trimming shortened V by 1 base and J by 4 bases, and 8 bases separated the two germline ends. CDR3 length: 13 residues. CDR3 sequence: CASSLTDRYGYTF. The CDR3 region has the DNA TGCGCCAGCAGCTTGACAGACCGCTATGGCTACACCTTC.

The chain employs TRBV15 and TRBJ1-1, with 8 bases that match TRBD1. V lost 0 bases to trimming and J lost 5 bases; unmatched junction nucleotides: 8. The CDR3 consists of 16 residues. CDR1 and CDR2 (germline): LNHNV, YYDKDF (reference sequence). The chain's CDR3 is CATSRDRTGKGTEAFF. The CDR3 DNA follows: TGTGCCACCAGCAGAGATAGGACAGGGAAGGGTACTGAAGCTTTCTTT.

V gene TRBV5-6 combines with J gene TRBJ2-7, with D hard to call. Trimming cost V 3 bases and J 9 bases, with 16 bases left between them. There are 13 residues in the CDR3. Germline CDR1 is SGHDT and CDR2 is YYEEEE. The CDR3 here is CASSWSPLRGQYV. The CDR3 region has the DNA TGTGCCAGCAGCTGGAGCCCCTTACGAGGGCAGTACGTC.

This clonotype was counted many times. The chain carries TRBV20-1 and TRBJ1-6, with D hard to call. CDR3 length: 11 amino acids. The germline V gene encodes CDR1 DFQATT and CDR2 SNEGSKA (reference sequence). V was clipped by 6 bases and J by 9 bases, with 9 bases between them. CDR3 loop: CSAEGGSPLHF. CDR3 bases: TGCAGTGCCGAGGGAGGTTCACCCCTCCACTTT.